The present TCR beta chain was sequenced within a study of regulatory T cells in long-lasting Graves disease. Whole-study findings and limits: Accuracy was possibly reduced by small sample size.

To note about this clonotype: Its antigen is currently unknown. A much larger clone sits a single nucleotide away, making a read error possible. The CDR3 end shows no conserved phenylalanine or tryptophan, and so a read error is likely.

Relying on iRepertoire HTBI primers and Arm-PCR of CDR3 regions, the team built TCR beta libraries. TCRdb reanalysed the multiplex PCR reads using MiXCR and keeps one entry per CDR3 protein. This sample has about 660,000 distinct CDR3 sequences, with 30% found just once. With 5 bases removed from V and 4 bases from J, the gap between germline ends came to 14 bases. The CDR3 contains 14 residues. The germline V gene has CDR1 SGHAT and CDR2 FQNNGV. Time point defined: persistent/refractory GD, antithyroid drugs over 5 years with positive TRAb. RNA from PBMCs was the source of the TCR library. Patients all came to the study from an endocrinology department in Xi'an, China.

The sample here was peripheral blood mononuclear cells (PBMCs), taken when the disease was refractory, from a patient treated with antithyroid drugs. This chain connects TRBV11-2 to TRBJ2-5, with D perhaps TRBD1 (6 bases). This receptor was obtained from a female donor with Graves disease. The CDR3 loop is CASSRQDWSETQYS. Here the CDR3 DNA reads TGTGCCAGCAGCCGACAGGATTGGTCAGAGACCCAGTACTCC.